These 24 T cell receptor beta chains were all obtained from the same sample, sequenced in a study of radiation and T cells in renal cell carcinoma. Only in-frame clones appear in the TCRdb table, and some are missing; sequencing was by immunoSEQ multiplex PCR. The sample contains just over 150,000 clones, roughly 87% of which appear only once. Time point: blood 2 weeks post-SBRT. Specified treatment: 15 Gy SBRT to primary tumor, nephrectomy 4 weeks later. Specimen: blood, collected from a patient whose treatment included radiotherapy and nephrectomy. The receptors stem from a woman aged 45-60 years with renal cell carcinoma.

The rearrangement links TRBV12-5 to TRBJ1-1, with 9 bases matching TRBD1. Unmatched junction bases numbered 24, after V lost 7 bases and J lost 0 bases. This CDR3 is built from 21 residues. Germline values: CDR1 LGHNT, CDR2 FRNRAP. DNA of the CDR3: TGTGCTAGTGCCCAACAGGAGATTACCCGGGACAGGGACTACATGAACACTGAAGCTTTCTTT. Translating gives CASAQQEITRDRDYMNTEAFF. Full variable domain (rest looked up from reference TRBV12-5 and TRBJ1-1): DARVTQTPRHKVTEMGQEVTMRCQPILGHNTVFWYRQTMMQGLELLAYFRNRAPLDDSGMPKDRFSAEMPDATLATLKIQPSEPRDSAVYFCASAQQEITRDRDYMNTEAFFGQGTRLTVV.

This clone was counted a few times. V is TRBV4-1 and J is TRBJ2-5, with 10 nucleotides matching TRBD2. The trim removed 5 bases at V and 1 base at J, leaving 7 bases unmatched. This CDR3 has 16 amino acids. The germline CDR1 and CDR2 sequences are MGHRA and YSYEKL. DNA of the CDR3: TGCGCCAGCAGCTACCGTCAGCGGGGGGGCCAAGAGACCCAGTACTTC. This sequence encodes CASSYRQRGGQETQYF.

Regarding this clone: One end of the junction is discordant with germline, which a read error may explain. The rearrangement joins TRBV7-7 to TRBJ2-3; TRBD2 matches at 10 bases. The length of the CDR3 is 15 residues. Germline V lookup: CDR1 SSHAT, CDR2 FNYEAQ (reference sequence). The DNA for the CDR3 is TGTGCTAGCAGCTTTGGAGCGGGGGGGACAGATACGCAGTATTTT. It encodes CASSFGAGGTDTQYF.

V gene TRBV4-1 combines with J gene TRBJ1-2, with a tentative D call TRBD1 (6 bases). Trimming pared 1 base from V and 4 bases from J, leaving 13 bases between. The CDR3 loop spans 15 amino acids. The V gene's germline CDR1 is MGHRA and CDR2 YSYEKL. The CDR3, as DNA: TGCGCCAGCAGCCAAGTAGGGGGGCAGGGCTATGGCTACACCTTC. Translated, it gives CASSQVGGQGYGYTF.

The chain joins TRBV5-5 to TRBJ2-7; D unresolved. Trimming removed 4 bases at V and 1 base at J, with 9 bases between. The CDR3 spans 13 residues. Germline CDR1 is SGHKS and CDR2 is YYEKEE (reference sequence). The CDR3 coding sequence is TGTGCCAGCAGCCGCGACGGTTCCTACGAGCAGTACTTC. It specifies CASSRDGSYEQYF.

The chain combines TRBV5-8 with TRBJ2-5; 7 bases are a match to TRBD1. Germline assignment: CDR1 SGHTS and CDR2 YDEGEE. The CDR3 loop spans 13 amino acids. J was trimmed by 5 bases and V by 4 bases; bases with no gene match: 5. The chain's CDR3 is CASSPTGWETQYF. CDR3 DNA: TGTGCCAGCAGCCCGACAGGGTGGGAGACCCAGTACTTC.

The chain carries TRBV7-8 and TRBJ2-7; D possibly corresponds to TRBD2 (6 bases). The ends were cut back, 4 bases at V and 3 bases at J, with 13 bases in the middle. This CDR3 spans 14 amino acids. Germline V lookup: CDR1 SGHVS, CDR2 FQNEAQ. The CDR3 sequence: CASSSPVSGYEQYF. CDR3 DNA: TGTGCCAGCAGCTCCCCTGTTAGCGGCTACGAGCAGTACTTC.

The chain links TRBV7-2 to TRBJ1-5, with 9 positions matching TRBD1. The CDR3 is 15 amino acids. Losses at the gene ends were 1 base for V and 7 bases for J; bases not matched to a gene: 5. Germline loops: CDR1 SGHTA, CDR2 FQGNSA. DNA of the CDR3: TGTGCCAGCAGCTTAGGGGGACAGGGTGGACAGCCCCAGCATTTT. This sequence encodes CASSLGGQGGQPQHF. The full variable domain, with the rest looked up from reference TRBV7-2 and TRBJ1-5, is GAGVSQSPSNKVTEKGKDVELRCDPISGHTALYWYRQSLGQGLEFLIYFQGNSAPDKSGLPSDRFSAERTGGSVSTLTIQRTQQEDSAVYLCASSLGGQGGQPQHFGDGTRLSIL.

The rearrangement uses TRBV6-6 and TRBJ2-5; no clear D gene. The ends were cut back, 8 bases at V and 4 bases at J, with 11 bases in the middle. Per the germline V gene, CDR1 is MNHNY and CDR2 is SVGAGI (reference sequence). This CDR3 contains 12 residues. The CDR3 sequence: CASSYGIETQYF. Here the CDR3 DNA reads TGTGCCAGCTCCTATGGGATAGAGACCCAGTACTTC.

Here the CDR3 DNA reads TGCAGCGCTACAGGGGATTGGACAGATACGCAGTATTTT. Translating gives CSATGDWTDTQYF. The chain combines TRBV29-1 with TRBJ2-3, with 7 bases matching TRBD1. Germline lookup yields CDR1 SQVTM and CDR2 ANQGSEA. The V gene end was trimmed by 7 bases and the J gene end by 3 bases; junction bases not matched to a gene: 7. The CDR3 spans 13 residues.

The chain links TRBV9 to TRBJ1-6; 10 bases are a match to TRBD1. The CDR3 covers 20 residues. Germline lookup yields CDR1 SGDLS and CDR2 YYNGEE. J gave up 0 bases and V 4 bases, and 13 bases lay outside the gene matches. This chain's CDR3 is CASSRRPGQGSSSYNSPLHF. Written as DNA, the CDR3 is TGTGCCAGCAGCCGAAGACCGGGACAGGGGTCAAGCTCCTATAATTCACCCCTCCACTTT.

The chain is built from TRBV5-1 and TRBJ2-7, with D perhaps TRBD2 (6 bases). The germline V gene has CDR1 SGHRS and CDR2 YFSETQ. The CDR3 contains 16 residues. Trimming took off 0 bases at V and 5 bases at J, with 18 bases between the two ends. The CDR3 sequence is CASSLGWGVRADEQYF. In nucleotides, the CDR3 is TGCGCCAGCAGCTTGGGCTGGGGGGTAAGGGCCGACGAGCAGTACTTC.

This sequence joins TRBV7-9 and TRBJ1-1; D is perhaps TRBD1 (5 bases). The germline V and J ends were trimmed by 0 bases and 3 bases, with 8 bases remaining between them. Germline V CDR1 and CDR2: SEHNR, FQNEAQ (reference sequence). The CDR3 is made up of 14 amino acids. The CDR3 nucleotides are TGTGCCAGCAGCTTAGCGCTCAGGGACACTGAAGCTTTCTTT. Protein: CASSLALRDTEAFF. Based on the CDR3 plus reference TRBV7-9 and TRBJ1-1, the full variable domain is DTGVSQNPRHKITKRGQNVTFRCDPISEHNRLYWYRQTLGQGPEFLTYFQNEAQLEKSRLLSDRFSAERPKGSFSTLEIQRTEQGDSAMYLCASSLALRDTEAFFGQGTRLTVV.

J is TRBJ1-2 and V is TRBV28; 7 bases are a match to TRBD1. Looked up from germline, CDR1 is MDHEN and CDR2 is SYDVKM. V dropped 4 bases and J dropped 8; count of bases not matched to a gene: 13. The CDR3 has 15 residues. CDR3 in amino acids: CASSSPPEGAGGYTF. The CDR3 nucleotides read TGTGCCAGCAGTTCCCCTCCCGAGGGGGCGGGGGGCTACACCTTC.

The J gene is TRBJ2-2, the V gene TRBV4-1, with a weak D call TRBD2 (6 bases). With 0 bases removed from V and 0 bases from J, the gap between germline ends came to 8 bases. Germline CDR1 and CDR2: MGHRA and YSYEKL. There are 16 residues in the CDR3. The CDR3 bases are TGCGCCAGCAGCCAAGAGGGGGGAGCGAACACCGGGGAGCTGTTTTTT. Its protein is CASSQEGGANTGELFF.

This chain joins TRBV7-9 and TRBJ2-1, with D unclear. The V gene's germline CDR1 is SEHNR and CDR2 FQNEAQ (reference sequence). The CDR3 loop spans 12 amino acids. V was pared by 8 bases and J by 8 bases, with 13 bases between. This chain's CDR3 is CASRSLWDEQFF. The CDR3 nucleotides are TGTGCCAGCCGCTCACTATGGGATGAGCAGTTCTTC. Drawing the rest from reference TRBV7-9 and TRBJ2-1, the complete variable domain is DTGVSQNPRHKITKRGQNVTFRCDPISEHNRLYWYRQTLGQGPEFLTYFQNEAQLEKSRLLSDRFSAERPKGSFSTLEIQRTEQGDSAMYLCASRSLWDEQFFGPGTRLTVL.

The chain joins TRBV2 to TRBJ2-2, with D tentatively TRBD2 (5 bases). Deletions cut 6 bases from V and 6 bases from J, with 17 bases between. Germline V gives CDR1 SNHLY, CDR2 FYNNEI. This CDR3 is 15 amino acids long. In DNA, the CDR3 is TGTGCCAGCAGAGCAGAGAGGGTTCAATCCGGGGAGCTGTTTTTT. Encoded protein: CASRAERVQSGELFF.

The V and J genes are TRBV9 and TRBJ1-2; 11 bases map to TRBD1. The CDR3 loop spans 15 amino acids. J gave up 4 bases and V 3 bases, and 5 bases lay outside the gene matches. Germline V CDR1 and CDR2: SGDLS, YYNGEE. CDR3 in DNA: TGTGCCAGCAGCGGGACAGGGGGCTGGATCTATGGCTACACCTTC. Translation: CASSGTGGWIYGYTF.

This chain connects TRBV14 to TRBJ2-1; D remains unclear. The CDR3 extends over 14 amino acids. Trimming left V 1 base short and J 6 bases short, with 10 bases between. CDR1 and CDR2 (germline): SGHDN, FVKESK. The CDR3 here is CASSQVSSTNEQFF. The DNA of the CDR3 is TGTGCCAGCAGCCAAGTTAGTAGTACCAATGAGCAGTTCTTC.

The chain couples TRBV4-2 to TRBJ1-3, with D hard to call. V gave up 8 bases and J gave up 0 bases, with 5 bases separating them. The CDR3 covers 12 residues. Germline CDR1 LGHNA, CDR2 YNFKEQ. CDR3 nucleotide sequence: TGTGCCAGCGCATCCTCTGGAAACACCATATATTTT. This encodes CASASSGNTIYF.

The CDR3 nucleotides read TGCGCCAGCAGCGACGGGTCCACCGGGGAGCTGTTTTTT. Translated, it gives CASSDGSTGELFF. The V gene is TRBV5-1, the J gene TRBJ2-2; D not resolved. The V gene lost 4 bases and the J gene lost 4 bases, with 8 bases spanning the gap. The CDR3 has 13 amino acids. Germline lookup yields CDR1 SGHRS and CDR2 YFSETQ.

The rearrangement links TRBV29-1 to TRBJ1-3; D is unresolved. The CDR3 sequence is 13 residues long. V lost 4 bases and J lost 0, with 7 bases in between. Germline V lookup: CDR1 SQVTM, CDR2 ANQGSEA. CDR3 in amino acids: CSVVETSGNTIYF. The CDR3 DNA reads TGCAGCGTTGTTGAGACCTCTGGAAACACCATATATTTT.

This sequence joins TRBV9 and TRBJ1-2; 8 positions match TRBD1. The CDR3 length is 18 residues. V was clipped by 4 bases and J by 3 bases; unmatched bases: 17. Germline assignment: CDR1 SGDLS and CDR2 YYNGEE. The CDR3 spells CASSPDIGDRSGDYGYTF. The CDR3 DNA sequence: TGTGCCAGCAGCCCCGACATAGGGGACAGGTCGGGAGACTATGGCTACACCTTC.

This clone was found once. CDR3 region: CASSKTGVYEQYF. As DNA, the CDR3 is TGTGCCAGTAGTAAGACAGGGGTCTACGAGCAGTACTTC. The chain has TRBV19 and TRBJ2-7; 8 bases match TRBD1. The V segment lost 4 bases and the J segment 3 bases; nucleotides outside the gene matches: 2. Germline V gives CDR1 LNHDA, CDR2 SQIVND (reference sequence). This CDR3 has 13 amino acids.